The next 6 T cell receptor beta chains were all read from a single sample in a study of naive and memory T cell subsets. An equimolar mix of two oligonucleotides served as the beta constant-region primer for TRBC1 and TRBC2. TCRdb called the UMI-ligation and nested PCR reads again in MiXCR, with one record for every CDR3 protein. This table holds around 4,600 distinct CDR3 sequences, roughly 7% found once. The material sequenced was CD4+ TEMRA cells from blood. Described subset: effector memory re-expressing CD45RA, CD45RA+ CD27-. The receptors come from a human donor in good health.

The J gene is TRBJ1-1, the V gene TRBV3-1, with D unresolved. The CDR3 extends over 14 amino acids. Germline V CDR1 and CDR2: LGHDT, YNNKEL (reference sequence). V was pared by 5 bases and J by 1 base, with 11 bases between. The CDR3 coding sequence is TGTGCCAGCAGCGTCAGGTACCCGAACACTGAAGCTTTCTTT. Its protein product is CASSVRYPNTEAFF.

This clonotype turned up a few times. The chain joins TRBV7-9 to TRBJ1-4, with D possibly matching TRBD1 (5 bases). The CDR3 is made up of 14 amino acids. CDR1 is SEHNR, CDR2 FQNEAQ, per germline (reference sequence). V was pared by 6 bases and J by 10 bases, with 18 bases between. The CDR3 DNA reads as TGTGCCAGCAGAGGGGCCCGGGCTGCGGGAAAACTGTTTTTT. Encoded protein: CASRGARAAGKLFF.

In this sample, this clonotype turned up many times. The chain links TRBV29-1 to TRBJ2-3; 8 bases map to TRBD2. The CDR3 extends over 19 amino acids. V lost 4 bases and J lost 3; bases outside the gene matches: 21. From germline, CDR1 is SQVTM and CDR2 ANQGSEA. The CDR3 nucleotides read TGCAGCGTTGGAGATCGGAACGGGAGGGCCGATTGGCGAACAGATACGCAGTATTTT. Translated: CSVGDRNGRADWRTDTQYF.

This clonotype was seen at least ten times. The rearrangement joins TRBV5-1 to TRBJ2-5, with 8 bases aligning to TRBD2. Unmatched junction bases numbered 8, after V lost 4 bases and J lost 3 bases. The germline CDR1 and CDR2 sequences are SGHRS and YFSETQ. There are 15 residues in the CDR3. In nucleotides, the CDR3 is TGCGCCAGCAGCCCCCTCCCCGGGAGGGAAGAGACCCAGTACTTC. It yields the protein CASSPLPGREETQYF. The variable domain in full, completed from reference TRBV5-1 and TRBJ2-5, reads KAGVTQTPRYLIKTRGQQVTLSCSPISGHRSVSWYQQTPGQGLQFLFEYFSETQRNKGNFPGRFSGRQFSNSRSEMNVSTLELGDSALYLCASSPLPGREETQYFGPGTRLLVL.

The table lists this clonotype with a few counts. V is TRBV6-6 and J is TRBJ1-1; 7 bases match TRBD1. Unmatched junction bases numbered 14, after V lost 6 bases and J lost 4 bases. CDR1 is MNHNY and CDR2 is SVGAGI in the germline V gene (reference sequence). The length of the CDR3 is 16 residues. This CDR3 reads CASSPRAQGGVTEAFF. CDR3 bases: TGTGCCAGCAGCCCACGCGCCCAGGGGGGAGTCACTGAAGCTTTCTTT.

This clonotype has a count of ten or more. This rearrangement joins TRBV20-1 to TRBJ1-1, with a weak D call TRBD1 (5 bases). The length of the CDR3 is 17 residues. Germline loops: CDR1 DFQATT, CDR2 SNEGSKA (reference sequence). The CDR3 sequence: CRIHILLLGGENTEAFF. The CDR3 nucleotides read TGCAGGATCCACATACTACTCCTCGGGGGGGAGAACACTGAAGCTTTCTTT.